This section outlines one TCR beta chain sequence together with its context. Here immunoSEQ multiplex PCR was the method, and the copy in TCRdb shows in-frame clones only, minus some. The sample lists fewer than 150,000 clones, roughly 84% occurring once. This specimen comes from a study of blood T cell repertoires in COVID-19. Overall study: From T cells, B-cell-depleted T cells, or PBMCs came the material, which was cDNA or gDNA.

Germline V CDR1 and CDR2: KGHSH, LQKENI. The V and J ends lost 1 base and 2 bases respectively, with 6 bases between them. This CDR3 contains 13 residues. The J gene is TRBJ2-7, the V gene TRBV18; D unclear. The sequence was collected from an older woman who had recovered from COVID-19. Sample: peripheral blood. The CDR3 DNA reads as TGTGCCAGCTCACCACGCTTAGCCTACGAGCAGTACTTC. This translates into CASSPRLAYEQYF.